The clone carrying this TCR beta chain was picked up a small number of times. Gene names denote mouse genes. From the germline J gene comes the end of the CDR3, since the read stops 4 residues before it. CDR1 NNHDY and CDR2 SYVADS come from the germline V gene. The junction had 7 bases not matched to a gene; V was cut back by 4 bases and J by 6 bases. This CDR3 is built from 15 residues. RNA was isolated and reverse transcribed to cDNA, the sequencing template. Clones were sequenced by immunoSEQ multiplex PCR, and TCRdb holds only the in-frame ones, with some missing. Recorded here are roughly 110,000 clones, none singletons. This record comes from a study of CD8+ T cells in alopecia areata.

Sequences were obtained from lesional skin. The genes are TRBV13-3 and TRBJ2-1, with 10 bases matching TRBD2. The source of this sequence is a C3H/HeJ mouse with alopecia areata. Mouse strain MHC haplotype: H2-k. The CDR3 sequence: CASSSPGGAPAEQFF. CDR3 DNA, as far as it was read: TGTGCCAGCAGTTCCCCTGGGGGGGCGCCTGCT.